Described below is a single TCR beta chain sequence and its context. The time point is: baseline, week 1 (first vaccination visit). Sample treatment: pre-vaccination baseline after standard-of-care therapy. The data were obtained in a study of a mutant IDH1 vaccine in newly diagnosed glioma. Overall study context: Pretreatment consisted of radiotherapy, temozolomide, or both, with most receiving both.

Germline values: CDR1 LNHDA, CDR2 SQIVND (reference sequence). The V and J ends lost 4 bases and 8 bases respectively, with 17 bases between them. This CDR3 region has 14 residues. TCRdb keeps only in-frame clones here, not all; method: immunoSEQ multiplex PCR. The table records tens of thousands of clones, 80% to 90% of them present only once. The input for sequencing was PBMCs, taken from a glioma patient treated with radiotherapy, temozolomide or both. The TCR was taken from a woman aged 50 to 60 with glioma. The V gene is TRBV19, the J gene TRBJ1-2; unclear D gene. The chain's CDR3 is CASSTPNVRRGYTF. In nucleotides, the CDR3 is TGTGCCAGTAGTACCCCCAACGTCAGGAGGGGCTACACCTTC. The complete variable domain, with remaining parts taken from reference TRBV19 and TRBJ1-2, reads DGGITQSPKYLFRKEGQNVTLSCEQNLNHDAMYWYRQDPGQGLRLIYYSQIVNDFQKGDIAEGYSVSREKKESFPLTVTSAQKNPTAFYLCASSTPNVRRGYTFGSGTRLTVV.